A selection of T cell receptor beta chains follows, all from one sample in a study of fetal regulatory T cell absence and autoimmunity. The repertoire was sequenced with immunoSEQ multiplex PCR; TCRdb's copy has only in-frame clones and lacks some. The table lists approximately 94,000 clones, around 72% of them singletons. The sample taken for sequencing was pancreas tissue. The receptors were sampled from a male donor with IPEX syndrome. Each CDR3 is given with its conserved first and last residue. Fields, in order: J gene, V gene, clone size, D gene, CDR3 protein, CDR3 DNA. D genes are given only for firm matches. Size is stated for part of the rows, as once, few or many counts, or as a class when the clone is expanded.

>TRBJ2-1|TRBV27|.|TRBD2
CASKPGGSYNEQFF
TGTGCCAGCAAGCCGGGAGGCTCCTACAATGAGCAGTTCTTC
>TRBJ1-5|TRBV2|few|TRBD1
CASSEWTGESQPQHF
TGTGCCAGCAGTGAATGGACAGGGGAATCTCAGCCCCAGCATTTT
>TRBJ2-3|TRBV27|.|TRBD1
CASSPDRVGVTDTQYF
TGTGCCAGCAGTCCTGACAGGGTCGGCGTCACAGATACGCAGTATTTT
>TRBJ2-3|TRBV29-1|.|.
CSVEDRQGYIRTDTQYF
TGCAGCGTTGAAGATCGGCAGGGCTACATTCGTACAGATACGCAGTATTTT
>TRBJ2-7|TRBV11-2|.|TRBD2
CASSLGSGASYEQYF
TGTGCCAGCAGCTTAGGTAGCGGGGCGTCCTACGAGCAGTACTTC
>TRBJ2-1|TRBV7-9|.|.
CASSLPGRWRDEQFF
TGTGCCAGCAGCCTCCCGGGTCGGTGGCGCGATGAGCAGTTCTTC
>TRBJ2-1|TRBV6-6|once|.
CASTLARSSYNEQFF
TGTGCCAGCACCTTAGCTAGGAGCTCCTACAATGAGCAGTTCTTC
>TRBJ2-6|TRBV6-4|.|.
CASSAAGANVLTF
TGTGCCAGCAGTGCGGCTGGGGCCAACGTCCTGACTTTC
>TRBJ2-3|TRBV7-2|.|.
CASSLGRITDTQYF
TGTGCCAGCAGCTTAGGGCGAATCACAGATACGCAGTATTTT
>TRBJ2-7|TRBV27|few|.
CASSPGVEGVDEQYF
TGTGCCAGCAGTCCCGGGGTTGAGGGGGTGGACGAGCAGTACTTC
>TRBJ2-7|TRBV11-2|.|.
CASSDAGAGASYEQYF
TGTGCCAGCAGCGACGCGGGGGCGGGGGCTTCCTACGAGCAGTACTTC
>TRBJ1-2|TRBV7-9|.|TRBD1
CASSLSQGANYGYTF
TGTGCCAGCAGCTTAAGCCAGGGGGCTAACTATGGCTACACCTTC
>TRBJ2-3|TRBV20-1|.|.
CSARISDTQYF
TGCAGTGCTCGGATATCGGATACGCAGTATTTT
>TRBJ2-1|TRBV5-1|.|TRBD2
CASSWWDYHNEQFF
TGCGCCAGCAGCTGGTGGGACTACCACAATGAGCAGTTCTTC
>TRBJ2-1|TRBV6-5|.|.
CASSYGQGAGDEQFF
TGTGCCAGCAGTTACGGGCAGGGGGCGGGAGATGAGCAGTTCTTC
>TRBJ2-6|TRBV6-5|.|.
CASSPRGAGANVLTF
TGTGCCAGCAGCCCCAGGGGAGCAGGGGCCAACGTCCTGACTTTC
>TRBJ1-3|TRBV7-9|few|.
CASSLSRGNTIYF
TGTGCCAGCAGCCTCTCACGAGGAAACACCATATATTTT
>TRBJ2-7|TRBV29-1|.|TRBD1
CSAGGTGVEQYF
TGCAGCGCCGGGGGGACAGGGGTCGAGCAGTACTTC
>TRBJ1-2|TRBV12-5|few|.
CASGSDSYGYTF
TGTGCTAGTGGTTCTGACAGTTATGGCTACACCTTC
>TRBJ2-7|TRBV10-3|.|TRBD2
CAISEWNTGTSVGPLYEQYF
TGTGCCATCAGTGAGTGGAACACCGGGACTAGCGTAGGCCCCCTCTACGAGCAGTACTTC
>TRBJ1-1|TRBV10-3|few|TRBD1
CAISGTGGTNTEAFF
TGTGCCATCAGTGGGACAGGGGGCACGAACACTGAAGCTTTCTTT
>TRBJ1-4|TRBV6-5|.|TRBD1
CASTRSTGGEKLFF
TGTGCCAGCACCAGATCGACAGGGGGTGAAAAACTGTTTTTT
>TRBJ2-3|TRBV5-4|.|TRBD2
CASSLVGGGARDTQYF
TGTGCCAGCAGCTTGGTCGGCGGGGGGGCCCGAGATACGCAGTATTTT
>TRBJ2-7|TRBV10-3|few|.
CAIATVRMVDEQYF
TGTGCCATCGCGACAGTTCGGATGGTCGACGAGCAGTACTTC
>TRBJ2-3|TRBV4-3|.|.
CASSQESIVGGNTDTQYF
TGCGCCAGCAGCCAAGAGAGTATCGTAGGGGGGAACACAGATACGCAGTATTTT
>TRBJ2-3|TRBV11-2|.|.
CASSLRPFSTDTQYF
TGTGCCAGCAGCTTACGGCCGTTTAGCACAGATACGCAGTATTTT
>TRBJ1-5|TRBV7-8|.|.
CASSFKGNCNQPQHF
TGTGCCAGCAGCTTCAAAGGGAATTGCAATCAGCCCCAACATTTT
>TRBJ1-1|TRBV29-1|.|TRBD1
CSVLPGQGRTEAFF
TGCAGCGTCCTACCGGGACAGGGAAGGACTGAAGCTTTCTTT
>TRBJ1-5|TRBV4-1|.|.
CASSQGGRQPQHF
TGCGCCAGCAGCCAAGGAGGGCGGCAGCCCCAGCATTTT
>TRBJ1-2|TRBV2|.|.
CASYRTNYGYTF
TGTGCCAGCTATCGGACTAACTATGGCTACACCTTC
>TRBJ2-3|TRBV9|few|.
CASSPLESSADTQYF
TGTGCCAGCAGCCCGCTCGAGTCTTCGGCAGATACGCAGTATTTT
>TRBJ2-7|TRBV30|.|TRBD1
CAWSVFRGQGSYEQYF
TGTGCCTGGAGTGTTTTCAGGGGGCAGGGCTCCTACGAGCAGTACTTC
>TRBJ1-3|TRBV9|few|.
CASSAIGVPPGNTIYF
TGTGCCAGCAGCGCTATAGGGGTCCCCCCTGGAAACACCATATATTTT
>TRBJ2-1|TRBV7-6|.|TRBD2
CASRKREGPYNEQFF
TGTGCCAGCAGGAAGCGGGAGGGCCCCTACAATGAGCAGTTCTTC
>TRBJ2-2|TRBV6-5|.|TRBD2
CASSWTSGLNTGELFF
TGTGCCAGCAGTTGGACTAGCGGTTTGAACACCGGGGAGCTGTTTTTT
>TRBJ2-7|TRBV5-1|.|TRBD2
CASSRLAGGAYEQYF
TGCGCCAGCAGCCGACTAGCGGGGGGTGCCTACGAGCAGTACTTC
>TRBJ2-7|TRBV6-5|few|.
CASSRGYEQYF
TGTGCCAGCTCGCGGGGTTACGAGCAGTACTTC
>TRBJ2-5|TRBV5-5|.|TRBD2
CASSLPGLAGSSGETQYF
TGTGCCAGCAGCTTGCCGGGACTAGCGGGGTCCTCGGGGGAGACCCAGTACTTC
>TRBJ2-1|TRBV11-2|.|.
CASSLLRDPSYNEQFF
TGTGCCAGCAGCTTACTCCGGGACCCCTCCTACAATGAGCAGTTCTTC
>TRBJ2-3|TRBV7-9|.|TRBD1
CASSSRQGWDTDTQYF
TGTGCCAGCAGCTCACGACAGGGATGGGACACAGATACGCAGTATTTT
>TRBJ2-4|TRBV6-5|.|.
CASSYSGNIQYF
TGTGCCAGCAGTTACTCAGGAAACATTCAGTACTTC
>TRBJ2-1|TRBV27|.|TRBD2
CASSLSETSVGHNEQFF
TGTGCCAGCAGTTTAAGCGAGACTAGCGTGGGACACAATGAGCAGTTCTTC
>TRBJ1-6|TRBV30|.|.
CAWRWGDNSPLHF
TGTGCCTGGAGATGGGGGGATAATTCACCCCTCCACTTT
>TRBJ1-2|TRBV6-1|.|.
CASSPVGNYGYTF
TGTGCCAGCAGCCCGGTGGGAAACTATGGCTACACCTTC